This TCR beta chain was sequenced for a study of T cell repertoires in cytomegalovirus infection (dated by TCRdb to about 2019). For context, the study as a whole: Peptide stimulations targeted recently identified HLA-C-restricted CMV epitopes, whose presentation resists viral immunomodulation, together with well-studied HLA-B-restricted epitopes. Donor HLA type was relevant to the analysis, as public TCR beta signatures indicated carriage of CMV infection together with the matching HLA type. The study at large found these results: Cumulative frequency of public TCR beta family members discriminated carriers of CMV infection plus the relevant HLA type in this cohort and an independent approximately 400-donor cohort. The ex vivo response was dominated by HLA-C-restricted CMV-specific TCR beta clonotypes, which also provided the single most frequent clonotype in two of eight donors.

In the paper's terms, the treatment or condition label means: in vitro stimulation with specific CMV peptide epitopes to enrich CMV-specific T cells. The sample holds a few counts of this clonotype. Its antigen is not yet known. There are no base qualities to consult, and no much larger clone falls within one base. Sequencing relied on an Illumina HiSeq 1500. TCRdb itself trimmed the public reads at Q25 with fastp, ran MiXCR and retained productive beta chains. Identical CDR3 protein sequences are pooled into one entry, listed with their most common genes and DNA. A total of approximately 390,000 distinct CDR3 sequences appear in this sample, roughly 36% of them only once. Jointly, the top ten make up roughly 13% of the sample. From the cysteine up to the phenylalanine, the CDR3 has a length of 15 residues. Only CDR3 DNA is held: 45 bases, read in frame from base 1. V loses 2 bases of germline sequence and J loses 5 bases, and the interval between the two ends is 10 bases. The germline V gene supplies CDR1 MDHEN and CDR2 SYDVKM.

The V and J genes are TRBV28 and TRBJ1-6, with the D gene call left open. This TCR derives from a human donor in good health (CMV status not recorded). Some clones in this sample may be carry-over from other donors' samples. The material sequenced was cultured PBMCs, taken from culture after CMV antigen stimulation. The encoded CDR3 is CASSLSVFDNSPLHF. The DNA sequence is TGTGCCAGCAGTTTAAGCGTCTTCGATAATTCACCCCTCCACTTT.